This T cell receptor beta chain was found in a study of long-term antiretroviral therapy in people with HIV. General observations from the study: Transplant-donor-level diversity was not reached after ART, though diversity increased. HIV repertoire CDR3 lengths ranged less widely than those of controls.

About this clone itself: Its target is unknown.

The assay, immunoSEQ v3.0, was run at survey level. The table came from immunoSEQ multiplex PCR; TCRdb's copy has only in-frame clones and leaves some out. The repertoire holds roughly 16,000 clones, with roughly 94% as singletons. The sample was unsorted PBMCs, taken 6.4 years after starting antiretroviral therapy. This clonotype was obtained from a woman aged 50 to 60 with HIV.

The CDR3 DNA reads TGTGCCAGCACTAACCTTCGGGACACTCGGTGGGGCTACACCTTC. Protein product: CASTNLRDTRWGYTF. This sequence joins TRBV28 and TRBJ1-2; a possible D gene is TRBD1 (6 bases). V was clipped by 7 bases and J by 8 bases, with 23 bases between them. Germline assignment: CDR1 MDHEN and CDR2 SYDVKM. There are 15 residues in the CDR3.